The 23 T cell receptor beta chains given below trace back to one sample, sequenced in a study of blood T cells in healthy people across ages. Primed by a sample-barcoded 5' primer and a J-beta primer mix, a second PCR proceeded for about 6 to 11 cycles. TCRdb processed the 5' RACE reads anew with MiXCR; each CDR3 protein has one entry. The sample consists of 1.5 million to 2 million distinct CDR3 sequences, roughly 28% of them appearing once. Source material: blood. These receptors came from a woman aged 25 to 39 in good health.

The chain employs TRBV7-9 and TRBJ2-1; a possible D gene is TRBD2 (5 bases). The CDR3 sequence is 16 residues long. Germline V gene data show CDR1 as SEHNR and CDR2 as FQNEAQ (reference sequence). Trimming left V 5 bases short and J 5 bases short, with 19 bases between. CDR3 coding DNA: TGTGCCAGCAGCCGCTCTAGCTCTGCCGAAGACAATGAGCAGTTCTTC. Translation: CASSRSSSAEDNEQFF.

This clonotype was picked up a small number of times. One end of the junction fails to match germline, which may point to a read error. V gene TRBV20-1 combines with J gene TRBJ1-2; a possible D gene is TRBD1 (6 bases). Germline V gene lookup returns CDR1 DFQATT and CDR2 SNEGSKA (reference sequence). The CDR3 extends over 14 amino acids. Written as DNA, the CDR3 is TGCAGTGCTTCTACAGGGAGGGGTAACTTTGGCTACACCTTC. This translates into CSASTGRGNFGYTF.

This clonotype was counted only a few times. This rearrangement joins TRBV12-3 or TRBV12-4 to TRBJ2-3; 9 nucleotides match TRBD2. V gave up 4 bases and J gave up 0 bases; unmatched junction bases: 8. This CDR3 spans 17 amino acids. CDR3 sequence reads: CASSYRAGGPSTDTQYF. The CDR3 DNA is TGTGCCAGCAGTTATCGAGCGGGGGGCCCTAGCACAGATACGCAGTATTTT.

The chain links TRBV28 to TRBJ1-2, with a tentative D call TRBD1 (6 bases). The CDR3 has 18 amino acids. V dropped 0 bases and J dropped 4 bases, with 21 bases sitting between them. The germline V gene encodes CDR1 MDHEN and CDR2 SYDVKM. The chain's CDR3 is CASSLWAGARFSVYGYTF. The CDR3 DNA sequence: TGTGCCAGCAGTTTATGGGCAGGGGCGAGGTTTTCGGTCTATGGCTACACCTTC.

This clonotype was observed a few times. A read error may produce the germline difference seen at one junction end. Here the CDR3 DNA reads TGTGCCTGCAGCTTAGAGGGGGGGCTAGTAGCAGATACGCAGTATTTT. Translation: CACSLEGGLVADTQYF. The rearrangement joins TRBV7-9 to TRBJ2-3, with D perhaps TRBD2 (7 bases). The germline gives CDR1 SEHNR, CDR2 FQNEAQ (reference sequence). The CDR3 has 16 residues.

This clonotype was found many times. Being one base from a much bigger clone, this may be a read error. The chain has TRBV20-1 and TRBJ2-7; D gene ambiguous. The CDR3 is made up of 12 amino acids. From germline, CDR1 is DFQATT and CDR2 SNEGSKA (reference sequence). For the CDR3, the DNA is TGCAGGGCTAGGGTTGGCAGCTACGAGCAGTACTTC. Translated: CRARVGSYEQYF.

This chain links TRBV20-1 with TRBJ2-2; D perhaps matches TRBD2 (6 bases). Germline values: CDR1 DFQATT, CDR2 SNEGSKA (reference sequence). Trimming took 5 bases from V and 5 from J, leaving 15 bases between them. CDR3 length: 14 amino acids. The CDR3 loop is CSARRSAGTGELFF. CDR3 nucleotide sequence: TGCAGTGCTCGGAGGTCCGCGGGGACCGGGGAGCTGTTTTTT.

This chain joins TRBV3-1 and TRBJ2-5; TRBD1 agrees at 7 bases. V lost 7 bases and J lost 4; bases outside the gene matches: 3. Looked up from germline, CDR1 is LGHDT and CDR2 is YNNKEL (reference sequence). The CDR3 spans 12 residues. Here the CDR3 reads CASIGTAETQYF. The CDR3 DNA sequence: TGTGCCAGCATCGGGACAGCAGAGACCCAGTACTTC.

The rearrangement uses TRBV20-1 and TRBJ2-7, with 9 bases identical to TRBD2. Per germline, CDR1 DFQATT and CDR2 SNEGSKA (reference sequence). CDR3 length: 14 amino acids. Trimming removed 5 bases from V and 0 bases from J; junction bases left unmatched: 5. CDR3 residues: CSAFLAGTSYEQYF. The DNA of the CDR3 is TGCAGTGCTTTCCTAGCGGGGACCTCCTACGAGCAGTACTTC.

This chain links TRBV18 with TRBJ2-7, with 10 bases matching TRBD2. Germline V gene data show CDR1 as KGHSH and CDR2 as LQKENI. This CDR3 region has 15 residues. The V and J ends lost 3 bases and 3 bases, in that order; junction bases with no gene match: 5. In nucleotides, the CDR3 is TGTGCCAGCTCACCTGGGGGGACTAGCGACTACGAGCAGTACTTC. Amino acids: CASSPGGTSDYEQYF.

For this clonotype: This may be a read error, as it is one base from a much larger clone. The chain uses TRBV20-1 and TRBJ2-5, with a tentative D call TRBD2 (5 bases). This CDR3 has 14 residues. The germline CDR1 and CDR2 sequences are DFQATT and SNEGSKA (reference sequence). The CDR3 DNA follows: TGCAGTACTAGAGACCTTACTAGGGAGGAGACCCAGTACTTC. It translates to CSTRDLTREETQYF.

This clonotype has just a few counts. The CDR3 spells CASRVEWRSTEAFF. In DNA form, the CDR3 reads TGTGCCAGCAGAGTTGAATGGAGGAGTACTGAAGCTTTCTTT. The chain employs TRBV12-3 or TRBV12-4 and TRBJ1-1; D is ambiguous. This CDR3 has 14 amino acids. Trimming took off 6 bases at V and 5 bases at J, with 16 bases between the two ends.

The genes are TRBV20-1 and TRBJ2-3, with D possibly TRBD1 on 5 matching bases. Germline V gene lookup returns CDR1 DFQATT and CDR2 SNEGSKA (reference sequence). V lost 3 bases and J lost 4, with 11 bases in between. There are 13 residues in the CDR3. CDR3 protein: CSARTETADTQYF. Here the CDR3 DNA reads TGCAGTGCTAGGACCGAGACAGCAGATACGCAGTATTTT.

This clonotype was detected only a few times. The J gene is TRBJ2-7, the V gene TRBV29-1; 9 bases agree with TRBD1. Trimming removed 7 bases from V and 2 bases from J; junction bases left unmatched: 6. The germline CDR1 and CDR2 sequences are SQVTM and ANQGSEA. This CDR3 spans 13 amino acids. The CDR3 coding sequence is TGCAGCGGGGGACAGGGAGGGACCTACGAGCAGTACTTC. Protein product: CSGGQGGTYEQYF.

This clonotype has only a few counts. The chain combines TRBV7-3 with TRBJ1-1; 7 positions agree with TRBD1. Trimming removed 5 bases from V and 1 base from J; junction bases left unmatched: 7. From germline, CDR1 is SGHTA and CDR2 FQGTGA. CDR3 length: 15 amino acids. The CDR3 protein is CASSAKGAENTEAFF. In DNA, the CDR3 is TGTGCCAGCAGCGCCAAGGGGGCCGAGAACACTGAAGCTTTCTTT.

In this sample, this clonotype turned up a few times. The chain links TRBV5-6 to TRBJ1-3; 7 bases are a match to TRBD1. The J segment lost 3 bases and the V segment lost 2 bases, leaving 2 bases of the junction unmatched. The CDR3 consists of 14 residues. Germline CDR1 SGHDT, CDR2 YYEEEE. CDR3 sequence (DNA): TGTGCCAGCAGCTTAGGGACAGTTGGAAACACCATATATTTT. Translating gives CASSLGTVGNTIYF.

This clonotype was seen a few times. CDR3 sequence: CASSLVAGSVYNEQFF. CDR3 nucleotides: TGCGCCAGCAGCTTGGTGGCCGGGAGTGTTTACAATGAGCAGTTCTTC. V and J are TRBV5-1 and TRBJ2-1; tentative D call: TRBD2 (6 bases). The CDR3 runs to 16 residues. V lost 0 bases to trimming and J lost 4 bases, with 14 bases between them. Germline CDR1 SGHRS, CDR2 YFSETQ.

In its sample, this clonotype was seen a few times. The V and J genes are TRBV15 and TRBJ1-2; D remains unclear. The CDR3 loop spans 14 amino acids. From germline, CDR1 is LNHNV and CDR2 YYDKDF (reference sequence). Trimming shortened V by 1 base and J by 7 bases, and 13 bases separated the two germline ends. The CDR3 DNA reads TGTGCCACCAGCAGAGTTCCGGCCCCGCTTGGCTACACCTTC. Translating gives CATSRVPAPLGYTF.

This clonotype has only a few counts. The chain has TRBV5-1 and TRBJ2-5; weak D call: TRBD2 (5 bases). CDR1 and CDR2 from the germline V gene are SGHRS and YFSETQ. This CDR3 comprises 15 residues. V lost 1 base, J lost 2 bases, and 12 bases lay in between. CDR3 in DNA: TGCGCCAGCAGCTTGTACCGGGATGGGCAAGAGACCCAGTACTTC. The encoded protein is CASSLYRDGQETQYF.

In this sample, this clonotype turned up many times. The chain has TRBV5-6 and TRBJ2-5, with 7 bases fitting TRBD1. Germline V gives CDR1 SGHDT, CDR2 YYEEEE. CDR3 length equals 14 residues. The J segment lost 1 base and the V segment lost 4 bases, leaving 4 bases of the junction unmatched. The CDR3 DNA follows: TGTGCCAGCAGCCCCTGGGACAGCCAAGAGACCCAGTACTTC. Translation: CASSPWDSQETQYF.

This chain uses TRBV9 with TRBJ2-1; possible D gene TRBD2, 5 bases. This CDR3 is built from 14 residues. V lost 4 bases to trimming and J lost 10 bases, with 18 bases between them. Germline V lookup: CDR1 SGDLS, CDR2 YYNGEE. DNA of the CDR3: TGTGCCAGCAGCCCAGCGGTCGCGGTCGGGGAGCAGTTCTTC. It encodes CASSPAVAVGEQFF.

This clonotype was counted between two and nine times. V usage is TRBV7-9 and J usage is TRBJ2-1; D not certain. This CDR3 has 14 amino acids. Per the germline V gene, CDR1 is SEHNR and CDR2 is FQNEAQ (reference sequence). Trimming stripped 5 bases from V and 7 bases from J, with 15 bases between. The DNA for the CDR3 is TGTGCCAGCAGCCGAAGGGCTCTGGGGAATGAGCAGTTCTTC. Protein sequence: CASSRRALGNEQFF.

This chain joins TRBV20-1 and TRBJ2-7; no reliable D call. Per germline, CDR1 DFQATT and CDR2 SNEGSKA (reference sequence). V was pared by 2 bases and J by 2 bases, with 16 bases between. This CDR3 spans 15 amino acids. CDR3 region: CSARIPRYSPYEQYF. The CDR3 DNA follows: TGCAGTGCTAGAATCCCAAGGTACAGTCCCTACGAGCAGTACTTC.